The 18 T cell receptor beta chains in this list originate from one sample, sequenced in a study of T-cell reconstitution after alpha-beta-depleted transplantation in children. A TCRbeta library incorporating unique molecular identifiers was prepared. MiXCR, run by TCRdb on the PCR reads, gives a single entry per CDR3 protein. The profile shows 500,000 to 750,000 distinct CDR3 sequences, roughly 13% of them singletons. The sequencing here drew on PBMCs, mostly from graft donor cells, taken 360 days after TCRalphabeta/CD19-depleted stem cell transplant. Receptors were obtained from a male patient younger than 18 who had a stem cell transplant for acute myeloid leukemia, so the T cells may come from the graft donor.

The V gene is TRBV4-3, the J gene TRBJ2-4; a possible D gene is TRBD2 (7 bases). Trimming left V 0 bases short and J 8 bases short, with 17 bases between. From germline, CDR1 is LGHNA and CDR2 YSLEER. This CDR3 comprises 16 residues. The DNA for the CDR3 is TGCGCCAGCAGCCAAGATAATGGACAGCGGGGAGACATTCAGTACTTC. It is translated as CASSQDNGQRGDIQYF.

This clonotype was picked up many times. This chain joins TRBV28 and TRBJ2-7; 10 nucleotides match TRBD1. The CDR3 extends over 15 amino acids. In germline, CDR1 is MDHEN, CDR2 SYDVKM. J was trimmed by 3 bases and V by 2 bases; bases with no gene match: 4. The CDR3 reads CASSLAGTGVYEQYF. In DNA form, the CDR3 reads TGTGCCAGCAGTTTAGCCGGGACAGGGGTCTACGAGCAGTACTTC. The full variable domain, with the rest looked up from reference TRBV28 and TRBJ2-7, is DVKVTQSSRYLVKRTGEKVFLECVQDMDHENMFWYRQDPGLGLRLIYFSYDVKMKEKGDIPEGYSVSREKKERFSLILESASTNQTSMYLCASSLAGTGVYEQYFGPGTRLTVT.

This clonotype was observed a handful of times. The chain joins TRBV7-9 to TRBJ2-4; D possibly matches TRBD1 or TRBD2 (6 bases each). This CDR3 contains 17 residues. V lost 3 bases, J lost 1 base, and 16 bases lay in between. The germline V gene has CDR1 SEHNR and CDR2 FQNEAQ (reference sequence). In DNA form, the CDR3 reads TGTGCCAGCAGCTTCGCGGAGGGGGATGCGGCCAAAAACATTCAGTACTTC. It encodes CASSFAEGDAAKNIQYF. Using reference TRBV7-9 and TRBJ2-4 for the parts outside the CDR3, the full variable domain is DTGVSQNPRHKITKRGQNVTFRCDPISEHNRLYWYRQTLGQGPEFLTYFQNEAQLEKSRLLSDRFSAERPKGSFSTLEIQRTEQGDSAMYLCASSFAEGDAAKNIQYFGAGTRLSVL.

The table lists this clonotype with a few counts. The chain is built from TRBV28 and TRBJ2-7; the D is unclear. Trimming took off 2 bases at V and 3 bases at J, with 14 bases between the two ends. In germline, CDR1 is MDHEN, CDR2 SYDVKM. The CDR3 consists of 15 residues. This CDR3 reads CASSLGPDRFYEQYF. DNA for the CDR3: TGTGCCAGCAGTTTAGGCCCCGACCGTTTCTACGAGCAGTACTTC.

This clonotype was counted at least ten times. In DNA, the CDR3 is TGTGCCAGCAGCCCCTTAAGGGGAACGAACACCGGGGAGCTGTTTTTT. This encodes CASSPLRGTNTGELFF. This rearrangement joins TRBV7-8 to TRBJ2-2; D is perhaps TRBD1 (5 bases). The germline gives CDR1 SGHVS, CDR2 FQNEAQ. CDR3 size: 16 residues. V lost 5 bases to trimming and J lost 0 bases, with 13 bases between them.

The chain couples TRBV14 to TRBJ2-1, with TRBD2 matching 9 bases. V lost 4 bases to trimming and J lost 7 bases; unmatched junction nucleotides: 17. Germline assignment: CDR1 SGHDN and CDR2 FVKESK. This CDR3 contains 18 residues. CDR3 DNA sequence: TGTGCCAGCAGCCTCATAGGGCCGGGACTAGCCCGAATAAATGAGCAGTTCTTC. Translating it yields CASSLIGPGLARINEQFF.

This clonotype was detected many times. This chain links TRBV6-5 with TRBJ2-3, with D maybe TRBD1 (5 bases). CDR1 and CDR2 (germline): MNHEY, SVGAGI. Deletions cut 4 bases from V and 7 bases from J, with 12 bases between. CDR3 size: 13 residues. CDR3 amino acids: CASSWGLLNTQYF. CDR3 bases: TGTGCCAGCAGTTGGGGCCTCCTAAATACGCAGTATTTT.

This clonotype has only a few counts. The rearrangement links TRBV6-2 or TRBV6-3 to TRBJ2-7; the match to TRBD1 covers 10 bases. Germline CDR1 and CDR2: MNHEY and SVGEGT. This CDR3 has 13 residues. V lost 11 bases, J lost 3 bases, and 7 bases stayed unmatched. Here the CDR3 DNA reads TGTGCCGGAAGAAGGACAGGGGGCTACGAGCAGTACTTC. Translation: CAGRRTGGYEQYF.

CDR3: CSVQPDSSYEQYF. Written as DNA, the CDR3 is TGCAGCGTGCAACCGGACAGTTCCTACGAGCAGTACTTC. The chain recombines TRBV29-1 with TRBJ2-7; D perhaps matches TRBD1 (6 bases). Germline loops: CDR1 SQVTM, CDR2 ANQGSEA. V lost 6 bases, J lost 1 base, and 13 bases lay in between. CDR3 length equals 13 residues.

This clonotype was recorded many times. The chain joins TRBV20-1 to TRBJ2-3, with 8 nucleotides matching TRBD1. The CDR3 spans 17 residues. V shed 0 bases and J 3 bases; nucleotides not matched to a gene: 11. Germline values: CDR1 DFQATT, CDR2 SNEGSKA (reference sequence). The CDR3, as DNA: TGCAGTGCTAGAGATCGGGTGACAGGGGCGGTGACAGATACGCAGTATTTT. Amino acid sequence: CSARDRVTGAVTDTQYF.

This clonotype has only a few counts. The chain couples TRBV19 to TRBJ1-5, with 9 bases aligning to TRBD1. This CDR3 has 14 amino acids. J gave up 6 bases and V 5 bases, and 5 bases lay outside the gene matches. Germline V lookup: CDR1 LNHDA, CDR2 SQIVND (reference sequence). CDR3: CASSPGQGSQPQHF. For the CDR3, the DNA is TGTGCCAGTAGTCCGGGACAGGGAAGTCAGCCCCAGCATTTT.

This clonotype was counted only a few times. The chain has TRBV28 and TRBJ2-1; D is unresolved. Per germline, CDR1 MDHEN and CDR2 SYDVKM. The CDR3 is 13 amino acids. Trimming pared 5 bases from V and 12 bases from J, leaving 17 bases between. The CDR3 coding sequence is TGTGCCAGCAGTCCTCGGCGACAAGAAGGGCAGTTCTTC. This encodes CASSPRRQEGQFF.

The J gene is TRBJ2-4, the V gene TRBV7-8; D gene unclear. From germline, CDR1 is SGHVS and CDR2 FQNEAQ. The CDR3 contains 16 residues. The ends were cut back, 1 base at V and 0 bases at J, with 10 bases in the middle. Here the CDR3 DNA reads TGTGCCAGCAGCTTAGGGCAGGTCCTAGCCAAAAACATTCAGTACTTC. Its translation is CASSLGQVLAKNIQYF. The variable domain in full, completed from reference TRBV7-8 and TRBJ2-4, reads GAGVSQSPRYKVAKRGQDVALRCDPISGHVSLFWYQQALGQGPEFLTYFQNEAQLDKSGLPSDRFFAERPEGSVSTLKIQRTQQEDSAVYLCASSLGQVLAKNIQYFGAGTRLSVL.

This chain joins TRBV20-1 and TRBJ1-2; 9 bases are a match to TRBD1. Germline CDR1 DFQATT, CDR2 SNEGSKA (reference sequence). Trimming removed 1 base from V and 5 bases from J; junction bases left unmatched: 5. The CDR3 runs to 14 residues. CDR3 DNA sequence: TGCAGTGCTAGAGCCGGGACAGGGCTATATGGCTACACCTTC. Translation: CSARAGTGLYGYTF.

The chain uses TRBV14 and TRBJ2-2, with a possible D match to TRBD1 (5 bases). The CDR3 covers 21 residues. V dropped 1 base and J dropped 0 bases, with 24 bases sitting between them. Germline loops: CDR1 SGHDN, CDR2 FVKESK. The CDR3 region is CASSQAQERQLEGTNTGELFF. DNA for the CDR3: TGTGCCAGCAGCCAAGCTCAGGAACGACAGCTAGAAGGCACGAACACCGGGGAGCTGTTTTTT.

This clonotype was recorded a few times. The rearrangement joins TRBV11-3 to TRBJ1-1, with unresolved D. Trimming shortened V by 3 bases and J by 1 base, and 6 bases separated the two germline ends. CDR3 size: 13 residues. Germline V gene lookup returns CDR1 SGHNT and CDR2 YENEEA. Written as DNA, the CDR3 is TGTGCCAGCAGCTTTGTCCGGAACACTGAAGCTTTCTTT. It encodes CASSFVRNTEAFF.

The CDR3 coding sequence is TGCAGTGCTAGGGGCCCCCGGACTAGCGGGTGGACTGCGACGTCCTACAATGAGCAGTTCTTC. Translating it yields CSARGPRTSGWTATSYNEQFF. The chain recombines TRBV20-1 with TRBJ2-1, with TRBD2 identical over 11 bases. CDR1 is DFQATT, CDR2 SNEGSKA, per germline (reference sequence). The ends lost 3 bases at V and 1 base at J; junction bases unmatched: 20. The CDR3 is 21 amino acids.

This chain joins TRBV11-2 and TRBJ2-1, with 10 bases identical to TRBD2. The CDR3 is 18 residues long. Trimming cost V 5 bases and J 3 bases; bases outside gene matches: 13. The germline gives CDR1 SGHAT, CDR2 FQNNGV. The CDR3 DNA follows: TGTGCCAGCAGCACCCCGGGGGTGACTAGCGGGTTCTACAATGAGCAGTTCTTC. As protein: CASSTPGVTSGFYNEQFF.